The 29 T cell receptor beta chains presented below share a single source sample, sequenced in a study of Siglec-9 on CD8 T cells in melanoma. Sequencing was performed with immunoSEQ multiplex PCR; in TCRdb, only in-frame clones are kept and a portion is missing. This table has some 37,000 clones, about 80% appearing once. Input material: Siglec-9- CD8+ T cells sorted from blood. Receptors originate from a human donor in good health.

This chain links TRBV29-1 with TRBJ2-7, with 11 bases identical to TRBD2. V trimming: 1 base; J trimming: 6 bases; junction bases outside the gene matches: 5. Germline CDR1 and CDR2: SQVTM and ANQGSEA. The CDR3 length is 14 residues. The CDR3: CSVEGIAGGLEQYF. The CDR3 region has the DNA TGCAGCGTTGAAGGAATAGCGGGGGGGCTCGAGCAGTACTTC.

This rearrangement joins TRBV2 to TRBJ1-2; no firm D call. V was trimmed by 7 bases and J by 1 base, leaving 19 bases between them. The CDR3 sequence is 16 residues long. Germline loops: CDR1 SNHLY, CDR2 FYNNEI. Written as DNA, the CDR3 is TGTGCCAGCACCGGAGTGGGGAGGGCGGTTAACTATGGCTACACCTTC. Translated, it gives CASTGVGRAVNYGYTF. Complete variable domain (other parts from reference TRBV2 and TRBJ1-2): EPEVTQTPSHQVTQMGQEVILRCVPISNHLYFYWYRQILGQKVEFLVSFYNNEISEKSEIFDDQFSVERPDGSNFTLKIRSTKLEDSAMYFCASTGVGRAVNYGYTFGSGTRLTVV.

As DNA, the CDR3 is TGTGCCAGTAGTACCTTCCTCGAGGATAACTATGGCTACACCTTC. Protein: CASSTFLEDNYGYTF. V gene TRBV19 combines with J gene TRBJ1-2; D remains ambiguous. Trimming shortened V by 4 bases and J by 1 base, and 13 bases separated the two germline ends. Germline V CDR1 and CDR2: LNHDA, SQIVND (reference sequence). The length of the CDR3 is 15 residues.

This clone came up a few times. The chain links TRBV7-9 to TRBJ1-4; no clear D. The CDR3 extends over 11 amino acids. Looked up from germline, CDR1 is SEHNR and CDR2 is FQNEAQ (reference sequence). Trimming pared 6 bases from V and 12 bases from J, leaving 11 bases between. In DNA, the CDR3 is TGTGCCAGCAGGGGCGCAGGAGAACTGTTTTTT. It is translated as CASRGAGELFF.

The V call is TRBV5-1, the J call TRBJ2-7, with D perhaps matching TRBD1 (6 bases). Germline CDR1 SGHRS, CDR2 YFSETQ. V lost 6 bases and J 1 base, leaving 23 bases between the germline ends. This CDR3 is built from 17 residues. The CDR3: CASTATSTRTGSYEQYF. In DNA form, the CDR3 reads TGCGCCAGCACGGCGACCAGCACAAGAACAGGGTCCTACGAGCAGTACTTC.

The V gene is TRBV30, the J gene TRBJ2-1, with D unresolved. The germline gives CDR1 GTSNPN, CDR2 SVGIG (reference sequence). The length of the CDR3 is 13 residues. The V end was cut by 0 bases, the J end by 6 bases, with 9 bases between. The CDR3 loop reads CAWSVDSRNEQFF. The CDR3 nucleotides read TGTGCCTGGAGTGTAGATTCTCGCAATGAGCAGTTCTTC.

The CDR3 here is CASRRVNEQYF. CDR3 nucleotides: TGTGCCAGCAGGCGGGTGAACGAGCAGTACTTC. The chain combines TRBV27 with TRBJ2-7, with D tentatively TRBD2 (5 bases). This CDR3 region has 11 residues. The germline V gene has CDR1 MNHEY and CDR2 SMNVEV (reference sequence). V lost 6 bases, J lost 5 bases, and 8 bases lay in between.

This chain uses TRBV28 with TRBJ2-3; TRBD1 aligns across 9 bases. With V trimmed by 2 bases and J by 6 bases, 6 bases remained unmatched. The length of the CDR3 is 15 residues. Germline-derived CDR1 and CDR2 are MDHEN and SYDVKM. The DNA of the CDR3 is TGTGCCAGCAGTTTAGAACAGGGGGCCTTGGATACGCAGTATTTT. The encoded protein is CASSLEQGALDTQYF.

The rearrangement joins TRBV5-1 to TRBJ2-3, with 7 positions matching TRBD1. The CDR3 loop spans 16 amino acids. Trimming took 0 bases from V and 4 from J; bases not matched to a gene: 8. Looked up from germline, CDR1 is SGHRS and CDR2 is YFSETQ. The CDR3 region has the DNA TGCGCCAGCAGCTTGGAGGGACAGCTGTTCTCAGATACGCAGTATTTT. Amino acid sequence: CASSLEGQLFSDTQYF. Looking up the rest from reference TRBV5-1 and TRBJ2-3 gives the full variable domain: KAGVTQTPRYLIKTRGQQVTLSCSPISGHRSVSWYQQTPGQGLQFLFEYFSETQRNKGNFPGRFSGRQFSNSRSEMNVSTLELGDSALYLCASSLEGQLFSDTQYFGPGTRLTVL.

This clone occurred a few times. This rearrangement joins TRBV27 to TRBJ1-1, with D possibly TRBD1 on 5 matching bases. With 2 bases removed from V and 1 base from J, the gap between germline ends came to 8 bases. The CDR3 is made up of 14 amino acids. CDR1 MNHEY and CDR2 SMNVEV come from the germline V gene (reference sequence). Here the CDR3 reads CASSLGGANTEAFF. CDR3 nucleotides: TGTGCCAGCAGTTTAGGGGGTGCGAACACTGAAGCTTTCTTT.

This clone has a single count. This rearrangement joins TRBV6-1 to TRBJ1-1; no firm D call. This CDR3 spans 11 amino acids. From germline, CDR1 is MNHNS and CDR2 SASEGT. The V end was cut by 7 bases, the J end by 0 bases, with 3 bases between. Here the CDR3 DNA reads TGTGCCAGCACCCTGAACACTGAAGCTTTCTTT. This codes for CASTLNTEAFF.

This sequence joins TRBV2 and TRBJ2-1, with a tentative D call TRBD2 (5 bases). Germline loops: CDR1 SNHLY, CDR2 FYNNEI. The CDR3 has 13 amino acids. V dropped 3 bases and J dropped 8 bases, with 11 bases sitting between them. This CDR3 is CASSEWSRDEQFF. CDR3 coding DNA: TGTGCCAGCAGTGAGTGGTCGAGGGATGAGCAGTTCTTC. The variable domain in full, completed from reference TRBV2 and TRBJ2-1, reads EPEVTQTPSHQVTQMGQEVILRCVPISNHLYFYWYRQILGQKVEFLVSFYNNEISEKSEIFDDQFSVERPDGSNFTLKIRSTKLEDSAMYFCASSEWSRDEQFFGPGTRLTVL.

V and J are TRBV13 and TRBJ2-7, with D unclear. This CDR3 contains 14 residues. Trimming shortened V by 0 bases and J by 4 bases, and 10 bases separated the two germline ends. Germline V CDR1 and CDR2: PRHDT, FYEKMQ (reference sequence). This CDR3 reads CASSLGLVRYEQYF. The CDR3 DNA sequence: TGTGCCAGCAGCTTAGGCCTGGTAAGGTACGAGCAGTACTTC. The complete variable domain, with remaining parts taken from reference TRBV13 and TRBJ2-7, reads AAGVIQSPRHLIKEKRETATLKCYPIPRHDTVYWYQQGPGQDPQFLISFYEKMQSDKGSIPDRFSAQQFSDYHSELNMSSLELGDSALYFCASSLGLVRYEQYFGPGTRLTVT.

This clone has a single count. Germline is not matched at one junction end, which may reflect a read error. This chain uses TRBV7-7 with TRBJ2-3; TRBD1 aligns across 7 bases. The CDR3 contains 16 residues. Germline CDR1 is SSHAT and CDR2 is FNYEAQ (reference sequence). CDR3 DNA sequence: TGTGCTAGCAGCTTAGCAGGGACAGCTGGCAAAGATACGCAGTATTTT. Translation gives CASSLAGTAGKDTQYF.

V usage is TRBV5-1 and J usage is TRBJ2-1, with 12 bases identical to TRBD2. J gave up 8 bases and V 3 bases, and 12 bases lay outside the gene matches. Germline loops: CDR1 SGHRS, CDR2 YFSETQ. The CDR3 contains 17 residues. CDR3 amino acids: CASSYSLAGGRGDEQFF. The CDR3 DNA reads as TGCGCCAGCAGCTATTCCCTAGCGGGGGGGCGAGGCGATGAGCAGTTCTTC.

V gene TRBV27 combines with J gene TRBJ1-1; 12 bases agree with TRBD1. This CDR3 is built from 15 residues. V shed 4 bases and J 8 bases; nucleotides not matched to a gene: 8. CDR1 and CDR2 (germline): MNHEY, SMNVEV (reference sequence). Here the CDR3 reads CASSSPGQGAWEAFF. The CDR3 nucleotides are TGTGCCAGCAGTTCCCCGGGACAGGGGGCCTGGGAAGCTTTCTTT.

The chain couples TRBV28 to TRBJ2-7; D possibly matches TRBD1 or TRBD2 (6 bases each). The CDR3 is 12 residues long. V lost 2 bases and J 13 bases, leaving 15 bases between the germline ends. From germline, CDR1 is MDHEN and CDR2 SYDVKM. CDR3 residues: CASSLRSQGLYF. Written as DNA, the CDR3 is TGTGCCAGCAGTTTACGCTCACAGGGACTTTACTTC.

V gene TRBV19 combines with J gene TRBJ2-7; D uncertain. Trimming took off 5 bases at V and 0 bases at J, with 8 bases between the two ends. The CDR3 consists of 13 residues. CDR1 and CDR2 from the germline V gene are LNHDA and SQIVND (reference sequence). Written as DNA, the CDR3 is TGTGCCAGTAGTTCGACGCTCTCCTACGAGCAGTACTTC. Protein product: CASSSTLSYEQYF. The full variable domain, with the rest looked up from reference TRBV19 and TRBJ2-7, is DGGITQSPKYLFRKEGQNVTLSCEQNLNHDAMYWYRQDPGQGLRLIYYSQIVNDFQKGDIAEGYSVSREKKESFPLTVTSAQKNPTAFYLCASSSTLSYEQYFGPGTRLTVT.

The rearrangement joins TRBV7-9 to TRBJ2-5; D gene uncertain. The length of the CDR3 is 12 residues. V dropped 2 bases and J dropped 11 bases, with 12 bases sitting between them. Germline lookup yields CDR1 SEHNR and CDR2 FQNEAQ (reference sequence). The CDR3 loop is CASSLNRPNQYF. The DNA of the CDR3 is TGTGCCAGCAGCTTAAACAGACCCAATCAGTACTTC. Combining the CDR3 with reference TRBV7-9 and TRBJ2-5 gives the whole variable domain DTGVSQNPRHKITKRGQNVTFRCDPISEHNRLYWYRQTLGQGPEFLTYFQNEAQLEKSRLLSDRFSAERPKGSFSTLEIQRTEQGDSAMYLCASSLNRPNQYFGPGTRLLVL.

V and J are TRBV6-1 and TRBJ1-1; 12 bases agree with TRBD1. This CDR3 contains 15 residues. The V and J ends lost 2 bases and 10 bases, in that order; junction bases with no gene match: 8. The V gene's germline CDR1 is MNHNS and CDR2 SASEGT. The CDR3 nucleotides are TGTGCCAGCAGTGAATTTGGGACAGGGGGCGCGGTAGCTTTCTTT. Residues: CASSEFGTGGAVAFF.

The chain carries TRBV27 and TRBJ1-1; a weak D match, TRBD1 (6 bases). The V end lost 5 bases, the J end lost 1 base, and 14 bases lay between the germline ends. CDR1 is MNHEY and CDR2 is SMNVEV in the germline V gene (reference sequence). This CDR3 is 15 amino acids long. CDR3 sequence: CASSVVGAGNTEAFF. The CDR3 DNA is TGTGCCAGCAGTGTGGTGGGGGCGGGGAACACTGAAGCTTTCTTT.

This clone was counted a few times. CDR3 region: CASSMGPTEAFF. The DNA of the CDR3 is TGTGCCAGCAGCATGGGGCCCACTGAAGCTTTCTTT. The V gene is TRBV7-9, the J gene TRBJ1-1; maybe TRBD1 (5 bases). Trimming pared 5 bases from V and 4 bases from J, leaving 8 bases between. Germline V CDR1 and CDR2: SEHNR, FQNEAQ (reference sequence). CDR3 length equals 12 residues.

The chain recombines TRBV7-6 with TRBJ2-1; TRBD1 aligns across 9 bases. The CDR3 totals 16 residues. Germline values: CDR1 SGHVS, CDR2 FNYEAQ. The trim removed 3 bases at V and 0 bases at J, leaving 3 bases unmatched. The CDR3 bases are TGTGCCAGCAGCTTGGGGACAGGGTTCTCCTACAATGAGCAGTTCTTC. This codes for CASSLGTGFSYNEQFF. Drawing the rest from reference TRBV7-6 and TRBJ2-1, the complete variable domain is GAGVSQSPRYKVTKRGQDVALRCDPISGHVSLYWYRQALGQGPEFLTYFNYEAQQDKSGLPNDRFSAERPEGSISTLTIQRTEQRDSAMYRCASSLGTGFSYNEQFFGPGTRLTVL.

The V gene is TRBV7-9, the J gene TRBJ2-3, with D possibly TRBD2 on 5 matching bases. The germline V and J ends were trimmed by 3 bases and 2 bases, with 12 bases remaining between them. CDR1 and CDR2 (germline): SEHNR, FQNEAQ (reference sequence). The CDR3 has 15 amino acids. The DNA for the CDR3 is TGTGCCAGCAGCTTGGATGGGAGAATCACAGATACGCAGTATTTT. This sequence encodes CASSLDGRITDTQYF. Based on the CDR3 plus reference TRBV7-9 and TRBJ2-3, the full variable domain is DTGVSQNPRHKITKRGQNVTFRCDPISEHNRLYWYRQTLGQGPEFLTYFQNEAQLEKSRLLSDRFSAERPKGSFSTLEIQRTEQGDSAMYLCASSLDGRITDTQYFGPGTRLTVL.

This chain joins TRBV4-1 and TRBJ2-2, with TRBD2 matching over 12 bases. The CDR3 is 16 amino acids. Germline CDR1 reads MGHRA; CDR2 reads YSYEKL. V shed 1 base, J shed 4 bases, and the junction held 1 base outside the gene matches. This CDR3 is CASSQGLAGVTGELFF. Written as DNA, the CDR3 is TGCGCCAGCAGCCAAGGACTAGCGGGAGTCACCGGGGAGCTGTTTTTT.

The genes are TRBV7-9 and TRBJ2-7, with D unclear. This CDR3 region has 13 residues. Germline CDR1 reads SEHNR; CDR2 reads FQNEAQ (reference sequence). V was shortened by 4 bases and J by 2 bases, with 9 bases between the two germline ends. This CDR3 reads CASSSPPTYEQYF. In DNA form, the CDR3 reads TGTGCCAGCAGCTCCCCCCCCACCTACGAGCAGTACTTC. Filled out from reference TRBV7-9 and TRBJ2-7, the complete variable domain reads DTGVSQNPRHKITKRGQNVTFRCDPISEHNRLYWYRQTLGQGPEFLTYFQNEAQLEKSRLLSDRFSAERPKGSFSTLEIQRTEQGDSAMYLCASSSPPTYEQYFGPGTRLTVT.

V usage is TRBV7-9 and J usage is TRBJ1-2, with 8 bases fitting TRBD1. J lost 2 bases, V lost 5 bases, and 4 bases had no gene match. CDR3 length: 14 amino acids. Germline V gene lookup returns CDR1 SEHNR and CDR2 FQNEAQ (reference sequence). CDR3: CASSTTGVNYGYTF. DNA for the CDR3: TGTGCCAGCAGCACGACAGGGGTCAACTATGGCTACACCTTC.

The chain is built from TRBV7-9 and TRBJ1-3, with D perhaps TRBD1 (6 bases). The V end lost 3 bases, the J end lost 4 bases, and 25 bases lay between the germline ends. In germline, CDR1 is SEHNR, CDR2 FQNEAQ (reference sequence). This CDR3 contains 19 residues. The CDR3 DNA is TGTGCCAGCAGCTTGTACAGGGTGGATCTCCCGGCTCTCGGAAACACCATATATTTT. It yields the protein CASSLYRVDLPALGNTIYF.

This clone was seen a few times. The chain joins TRBV5-6 to TRBJ1-1; 9 bases line up with TRBD1. Germline assignment: CDR1 SGHDT and CDR2 YYEEEE. This CDR3 is built from 14 residues. After removal of 3 bases from V and 5 bases from J, the junction contained 5 bases not matched to a gene. This CDR3 reads CASSYGQGTTEAFF. As DNA, the CDR3 is TGTGCCAGCAGCTACGGACAGGGGACGACTGAAGCTTTCTTT.